This T cell receptor (beta chain) comes out of a study of CD8 T cells in Susac syndrome. Reverse transcription used roughly 0.45 to 1 ug RNA and random hexamers. Each CDR3 protein is one row after TCRdb ran MiXCR on the immunoSEQ multiplex PCR reads. The repertoire consists of 100,000 to 110,000 distinct CDR3 sequences, with around 96% occurring once and the leading ten covering 0.3%. The CDR3 is made up of 13 amino acids. In germline, CDR1 is ENHRY, CDR2 SYGVKD. The J segment lost 5 bases and the V segment lost 5 bases, leaving 2 bases of the junction unmatched. The sequenced sample was CD8+ T cells from PBMCs. The sequence was collected from a human donor with Susac syndrome. The rearrangement joins TRBV10-3 to TRBJ1-1, with TRBD1 matching 10 bases. This CDR3 reads CAISRDRGTEAFF. The DNA of the CDR3 is TGTGCCATCAGTCGGGACAGGGGAACTGAAGCTTTCTTT.